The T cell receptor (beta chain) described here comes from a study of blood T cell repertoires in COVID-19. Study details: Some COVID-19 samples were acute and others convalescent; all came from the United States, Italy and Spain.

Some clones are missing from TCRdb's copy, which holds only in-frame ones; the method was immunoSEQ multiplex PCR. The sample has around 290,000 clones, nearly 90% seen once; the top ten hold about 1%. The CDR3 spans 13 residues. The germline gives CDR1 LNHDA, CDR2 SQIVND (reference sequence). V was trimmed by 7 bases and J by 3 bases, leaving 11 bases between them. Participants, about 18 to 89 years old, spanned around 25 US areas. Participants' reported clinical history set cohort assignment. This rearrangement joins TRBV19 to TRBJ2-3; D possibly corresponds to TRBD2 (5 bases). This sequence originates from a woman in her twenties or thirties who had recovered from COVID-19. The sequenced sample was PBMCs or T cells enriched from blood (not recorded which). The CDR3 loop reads CASKSAGTDTQYF. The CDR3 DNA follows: TGTGCCAGTAAGTCCGCGGGTACAGATACGCAGTATTTT.